This TCR beta chain emerged from a study of regulatory T cells in long-lasting Graves disease. Points from the study as a whole: Patients with persistent disease shared around 2,700 public clonotypes, outpacing the approximately 950 shared by new patients.

This clonotype was detected many times. Its antigen is unknown. Investigators prepared the TCR beta libraries by applying iRepertoire HTBI primers and Arm-PCR of CDR3 regions. MiXCR, applied by TCRdb to the multiplex PCR reads, yields one record per CDR3 protein. The sample carries about 460,000 distinct CDR3 sequences, around 15% recorded once. Specified time point: newly diagnosed GD, antithyroid drugs for less than 3 months. The TCR library was prepared using RNA isolated from PBMCs. These data were likewise used in another study, on T cells in Graves' hyperthyroidism and ophthalmopathy. That source notes: Diagnostic decisions used clinical symptoms, serum thyroxine and TRAb, thyroid ultrasound and orbital computed tomography. The HTBI primer set drove a first-round RT-PCR of the TCR CDR3.

This specimen was peripheral blood mononuclear cells (PBMCs), taken at new diagnosis, from a patient treated with antithyroid drugs. The sequence derives from a woman in her 50s with Graves disease.

The CDR3 spells CASRPLTLYTEAFF. The CDR3 nucleotides read TGTGCCAGCAGACCTCTTACACTGTACACTGAAGCTTTCTTT. The chain is built from TRBV12-3 or TRBV12-4 and TRBJ1-1; D gene ambiguous. V lost 6 bases and J 3 bases, leaving 14 bases between the germline ends. The CDR3 loop spans 14 amino acids.